This TCR beta chain is from a study of cytomegalovirus exposure and HLA in healthy donors. Study-level findings and limits: Under in vitro conditions, three CMV-associated chains were confirmed as specific for CMV antigens. CMV serostatus stood as the only immune exposure information on hand. Association of 16,951 TCR beta sequences with HLA alleles was found at 0.05 false discovery rate in a later analysis.

In regard to this clone: Its target is unknown.

The PCR used 60 Vbeta and 13 Jbeta primers. Sequencing was performed with immunoSEQ multiplex PCR; in TCRdb, only in-frame clones are kept and a portion is missing. The sample includes some 130,000 clones, over 50% of them seen just once. The CDR3 sequence is 15 residues long. The V gene's germline CDR1 is MGHRA and CDR2 YSYEKL. Between the trimmed V and J ends, which lost 3 bases and 4 bases, there was a span of 16 bases. This chain connects TRBV4-1 to TRBJ2-7, with D possibly being TRBD1 (5 bases). The sequencing sample was made of PBMCs. The source of this sequence is a human donor in good health. CDR3 sequence (DNA): TGCGCCAGCAGCCAGGTTCAGGGTTCGGCATACGAGCAGTACTTC. Its translation is CASSQVQGSAYEQYF.